Listed below are T cell receptor beta chains from one sample, sequenced in a study of cytomegalovirus exposure and HLA in healthy donors. The assay was immunoSEQ multiplex PCR, and TCRdb's table has in-frame clones only and misses some. Among 150,000 to 200,000 clones, around 84% were seen once, and the ten largest hold 1.5% to 2%. The sample was PBMCs. These receptors all stem from a woman between 18 and 29 years old in good health and CMV-seronegative. The CDR3 runs from the conserved cysteine through the conserved F or W. Each record gives: D gene, clone size, V gene, J gene, CDR3 DNA, CDR3 protein. A D gene is named only where the DNA matches it firmly. Size values are once, few and many counts, or a class for expanded clones, and some rows have none.

>TRBD1|-|TRBV30|TRBJ1-2
TGTGCCTGGTTAAAAAAACCGGGACAGGGTGACGGCACCTTC
CAWLKKPGQGDGTF
>-|-|TRBV4-2|TRBJ1-4
TGTGCCAGCAGCCGAGGGGGACGGACTAATGAAAAACTGTTTTTT
CASSRGGRTNEKLFF
>TRBD2|once|TRBV7-9|TRBJ2-1
TGTTCCAGCAGCTCGACTAGCGGGAGGATCTACAATGAGCAGTTCTTC
CSSSSTSGRIYNEQFF
>-|-|TRBV20-1|TRBJ2-1
TGCAGTGCTAGACTAGTCAATGAGCAGTTCTTC
CSARLVNEQFF
>TRBD2|-|TRBV7-2|TRBJ2-1
TGTGCCAGCAGCTTAGCTTTTCGCGGGAGCTCTCTCTACAATGAGCAGTTCTTC
CASSLAFRGSSLYNEQFF
>TRBD1|-|TRBV30|TRBJ2-2
TGTGCCTGGAGCCCGGGGACAGTCGCGAACACCGGGGAGCTGTTTTTT
CAWSPGTVANTGELFF
>-|-|TRBV15|TRBJ1-1
TGTGCCACCAGCAGAGATTATACTAGACGTCATGCTTTCTTT
CATSRDYTRRHAFF
>TRBD2|-|TRBV6-1|TRBJ2-3
TGTGCCAGCAGTGACCGGACTAGCGGGGGGAGAGATACGCAGTATTTT
CASSDRTSGGRDTQYF
>-|-|TRBV18|TRBJ2-2
TGTGCCAGCTCACCACCGGGGAGCGGGGAGCTGTTTTTT
CASSPPGSGELFF
>-|-|TRBV4-3|TRBJ2-1
TGCGCCAGCAGCCAAGATGGCGGGAATGAGCAGTTCTTC
CASSQDGGNEQFF
>-|-|TRBV9|TRBJ2-5
TGTGCCAGCAGCGTAAATACAGGGTTAGAGACCCAGTACTTC
CASSVNTGLETQYF
>TRBD2|-|TRBV18|TRBJ2-5
TGTGCCAGCTCGCGGGGACTAGCGGGAGAGGAGACCCAGTACTTC
CASSRGLAGEETQYF
>-|-|TRBV28|TRBJ1-4
TGTGCCAGCAGTTTTGGCAGGAATGAAAAACTGTTTTTT
CASSFGRNEKLFF